This is a list of T cell receptor beta chains from one sample in a study of lymphopenia after photon versus proton radiotherapy. The protocol was immunoSEQ multiplex PCR, while the TCRdb copy is restricted to in-frame clones and leaves out a portion. The repertoire consists of fewer than 30,000 clones, with 83% occurring once and the leading ten covering under 4.5%. The material sequenced was peripheral blood, taken from a patient treated with photon-based radiotherapy. The receptors were sampled from a woman in her forties or fifties with pancreatic cancer. Each CDR3 is given with its conserved first and last residue. A D gene is named only where the DNA matches it firmly. A row's size may be missing; if present it is once, few, many or a size class.

V gene: TRBV19
clone size: .
D gene: .
J gene: TRBJ1-2
CDR3 protein: CASSPNRDGYTF
CDR3 DNA: TGTGCCAGTAGTCCAAACAGAGATGGCTACACCTTC

V gene: TRBV19
clone size: .
D gene: .
J gene: TRBJ1-1
CDR3 protein: CASSSRPYTEAFF
CDR3 DNA: TGTGCCAGTAGTAGCCGTCCCTACACTGAAGCTTTCTTT

V gene: TRBV30
clone size: few
D gene: TRBD2
J gene: TRBJ2-7
CDR3 protein: CAWSVLKREGLYEQYF
CDR3 DNA: TGTGCCTGGAGTGTACTTAAGCGGGAGGGCCTCTACGAGCAGTACTTC

V gene: TRBV5-1
clone size: .
D gene: .
J gene: TRBJ2-2
CDR3 protein: CASSLGRTTGELFF
CDR3 DNA: TGCGCCAGCAGCTTGGGCAGAACGACCGGGGAGCTGTTTTTT

V gene: TRBV7-2
clone size: once
D gene: .
J gene: TRBJ1-6
CDR3 protein: CASSLSRDSPLHF
CDR3 DNA: TGTGCCAGCAGCTTATCGAGGGATTCACCCCTCCACTTT

V gene: TRBV29-1
clone size: once
D gene: TRBD1
J gene: TRBJ2-5
CDR3 protein: CSVVGQQETQYF
CDR3 DNA: TGCAGCGTCGTGGGACAGCAAGAGACCCAGTACTTC

V gene: TRBV11-2
clone size: .
D gene: .
J gene: TRBJ2-1
CDR3 protein: CASSHSNNEQFF
CDR3 DNA: TGTGCCAGCAGCCATTCCAACAATGAGCAGTTCTTC

V gene: TRBV5-1
clone size: .
D gene: .
J gene: TRBJ2-2
CDR3 protein: CASSLDAPNTGELFF
CDR3 DNA: TGCGCCAGCAGCTTGGACGCTCCGAACACCGGGGAGCTGTTTTTT

V gene: TRBV13
clone size: .
D gene: TRBD2
J gene: TRBJ2-1
CDR3 protein: CASSLLRIAGGLRRSSYNEQFF
CDR3 DNA: TGTGCCAGCAGCTTACTGAGGATAGCGGGAGGTTTGAGGCGGAGCTCCTACAATGAGCAGTTCTTC

V gene: TRBV19
clone size: .
D gene: .
J gene: TRBJ2-1
CDR3 protein: CASSIGPSSYNEQFF
CDR3 DNA: TGTGCCAGTAGTATAGGCCCGAGCTCCTACAATGAGCAGTTCTTC

V gene: TRBV28
clone size: .
D gene: .
J gene: TRBJ2-2
CDR3 protein: CASSPDSPPTGELFF
CDR3 DNA: TGTGCCAGCAGTCCGGACTCACCTCCGACCGGGGAGCTGTTTTTT

V gene: TRBV19
clone size: once
D gene: TRBD2
J gene: TRBJ2-1
CDR3 protein: CASSISGRPIDEQFF
CDR3 DNA: TGTGCCAGTAGTATTAGCGGGAGGCCCATCGATGAGCAGTTCTTC

V gene: TRBV27
clone size: .
D gene: .
J gene: TRBJ2-1
CDR3 protein: CASSWGDSYNEQFF
CDR3 DNA: TGTGCCAGCAGTTGGGGGGACTCCTACAATGAGCAGTTCTTC

V gene: TRBV18
clone size: .
D gene: .
J gene: TRBJ2-3
CDR3 protein: CASSPLGGKDTQYF
CDR3 DNA: TGTGCCAGCTCACCCCTCGGGGGCAAAGATACGCAGTATTTT

V gene: TRBV25-1
clone size: .
D gene: .
J gene: TRBJ2-2
CDR3 protein: CASSGLRTGADGELFF
CDR3 DNA: TGTGCCAGCAGTGGCTTACGAACGGGGGCCGACGGGGAGCTGTTTTTT

V gene: TRBV10-2
clone size: .
D gene: .
J gene: TRBJ2-7
CDR3 protein: CASNGGSSYEQYF
CDR3 DNA: TGCGCCAGCAATGGGGGCAGCTCCTACGAGCAGTACTTC

V gene: TRBV5-1
clone size: .
D gene: .
J gene: TRBJ2-3
CDR3 protein: CASSPARGTDTQYF
CDR3 DNA: TGCGCCAGCAGCCCCGCCCGGGGCACAGATACGCAGTATTTT

V gene: TRBV7-6
clone size: few
D gene: TRBD1
J gene: TRBJ1-2
CDR3 protein: CASSVGQGSNYGYTF
CDR3 DNA: TGTGCCAGCAGCGTGGGACAGGGCTCCAACTATGGCTACACCTTC

V gene: TRBV25-1
clone size: .
D gene: TRBD1
J gene: TRBJ2-7
CDR3 protein: CASSGVGTGEYEQYF
CDR3 DNA: TGTGCCAGCAGTGGCGTGGGGACAGGAGAGTACGAGCAGTACTTC

V gene: TRBV5-6
clone size: .
D gene: .
J gene: TRBJ1-1
CDR3 protein: CASTYGAMNTEAFF
CDR3 DNA: TGTGCCAGCACCTATGGAGCAATGAACACTGAAGCTTTCTTT

V gene: TRBV12-5
clone size: .
D gene: .
J gene: TRBJ1-2
CDR3 protein: CASGLRDYGYTF
CDR3 DNA: TGTGCTAGTGGTTTGAGGGACTATGGCTACACCTTC

V gene: TRBV5-1
clone size: .
D gene: TRBD2
J gene: TRBJ2-7
CDR3 protein: CASSPLTSGSSYEQYF
CDR3 DNA: TGCGCCAGCAGCCCTTTGACTAGCGGGAGTTCCTACGAGCAGTACTTC